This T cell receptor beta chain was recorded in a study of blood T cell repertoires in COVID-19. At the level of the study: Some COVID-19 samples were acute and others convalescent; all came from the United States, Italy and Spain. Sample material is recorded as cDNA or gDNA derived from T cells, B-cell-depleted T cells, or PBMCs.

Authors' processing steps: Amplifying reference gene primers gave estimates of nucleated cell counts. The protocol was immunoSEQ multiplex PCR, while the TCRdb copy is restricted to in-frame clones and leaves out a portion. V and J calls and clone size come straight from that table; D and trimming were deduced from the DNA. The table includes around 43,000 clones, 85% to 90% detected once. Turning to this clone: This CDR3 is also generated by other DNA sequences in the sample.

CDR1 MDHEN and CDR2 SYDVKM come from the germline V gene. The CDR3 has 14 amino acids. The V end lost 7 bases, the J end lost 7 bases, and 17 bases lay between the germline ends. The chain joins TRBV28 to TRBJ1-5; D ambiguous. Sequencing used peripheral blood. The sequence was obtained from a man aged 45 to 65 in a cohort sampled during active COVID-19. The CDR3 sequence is CASTRTPEGQPQHF. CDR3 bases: TGTGCCAGCACACGGACTCCCGAGGGCCAGCCCCAGCATTTT.